The 15 T cell receptor beta chains presented below share a single source sample, sequenced in a study of blood T cell repertoires in COVID-19. Libraries were prepared by immunoSEQ multiplex PCR; TCRdb keeps only in-frame clonotypes and omits some of them. Of about 130,000 clones in the sample, approximately 83% were seen once. Sequencing was done on a sample of peripheral blood. These receptors all stem from a woman aged 45-60 years who had recovered from COVID-19.

The gene calls are TRBV5-5 and TRBJ1-6; the D gene is possibly TRBD1 (5 bases). Trimming shortened V by 2 bases and J by 7 bases, and 16 bases separated the two germline ends. Germline V gene sequence: CDR1 SGHKS, CDR2 YYEKEE (reference sequence). The CDR3 contains 16 residues. The CDR3 here is CASSLGARSVNSPLHF. Here the CDR3 DNA reads TGTGCCAGCAGCTTAGGGGCTCGCTCGGTGAATTCACCCCTCCACTTT.

The chain is built from TRBV19 and TRBJ1-1, with D unclear. The CDR3 has 13 amino acids. V gave up 5 bases and J gave up 4 bases, with 11 bases separating them. Germline V gene data show CDR1 as LNHDA and CDR2 as SQIVND (reference sequence). The CDR3 reads CASSVKRGTEAFF. For the CDR3, the DNA is TGTGCCAGTAGTGTAAAGAGAGGCACTGAAGCTTTCTTT.

J is TRBJ1-5 and V is TRBV2; the D gene is possibly TRBD1 (6 bases). V was clipped by 10 bases and J by 5 bases, with 18 bases between them. The V gene's germline CDR1 is SNHLY and CDR2 FYNNEI. CDR3 size: 14 residues. The CDR3 reads CAIGHGAGDQPQHF. DNA for the CDR3: TGTGCCATCGGACATGGGGCAGGGGATCAGCCCCAGCATTTT.

V gene TRBV30 combines with J gene TRBJ2-2; tentatively, D is TRBD1 (5 bases). The CDR3 length is 13 residues. Germline-derived CDR1 and CDR2 are GTSNPN and SVGIG (reference sequence). CDR3 bases: TGTGCAGTTGACAGCTCGAACACCGGGGAGCTGTTTTTT. Translating gives CAVDSSNTGELFF.

V gene TRBV3-1 (or the pseudogene TRBV3-2) combines with J gene TRBJ2-3; 9 bases are a match to TRBD2. The length of the CDR3 is 15 residues. Germline trimming cut 4 bases from V and 1 base from J; bases unmatched to any gene: 3. The germline gives CDR1 LGHDT, CDR2 YNNKEL (reference sequence). The CDR3 nucleotides are TGTGCCAGCAGCCTAGCGGGGGACCGCACAGATACGCAGTATTTT. It yields the protein CASSLAGDRTDTQYF.

V gene TRBV6-2 or TRBV6-3 combines with J gene TRBJ2-1, with 9 bases fitting TRBD2. The junction had 7 bases not matched to a gene; V was cut back by 6 bases and J by 4 bases. Germline V lookup: CDR1 MNHEY, CDR2 SVGEGT. This CDR3 region has 15 residues. The CDR3 region has the DNA TGTGCCAGCAGCGGTAGCGGGAGAGGGTACAATGAGCAGTTCTTC. It translates to CASSGSGRGYNEQFF.

This chain links TRBV5-1 with TRBJ2-1; 7 nucleotides line up with TRBD2. The V gene's germline CDR1 is SGHRS and CDR2 YFSETQ. The CDR3 contains 15 residues. The ends lost 1 base at V and 2 bases at J; junction bases unmatched: 3. The CDR3 region is CASSLSGETYNEQFF. The CDR3, as DNA: TGCGCCAGCAGCTTGAGCGGGGAGACCTACAATGAGCAGTTCTTC.

The V gene is TRBV2, the J gene TRBJ2-7; 9 bases line up with TRBD1. This CDR3 is built from 15 residues. The trim removed 4 bases at V and 3 bases at J, leaving 7 bases unmatched. CDR1 SNHLY and CDR2 FYNNEI come from the germline V gene. For the CDR3, the DNA is TGTGCCAGCAGTGCTCAACAGGGGGCCATCTACGAGCAGTACTTC. It translates to CASSAQQGAIYEQYF.

The rearrangement joins TRBV6-5 to TRBJ2-2; D remains ambiguous. There are 13 residues in the CDR3. Germline lookup yields CDR1 MNHEY and CDR2 SVGAGI. Between the trimmed V and J ends, which lost 5 bases and 1 base, there was a span of 5 bases. CDR3 sequence (DNA): TGTGCCAGCAGTCCCTTGAACACCGGGGAGCTGTTTTTT. The encoded protein is CASSPLNTGELFF.

The gene calls are TRBV2 and TRBJ1-2, with D possibly TRBD1 on 6 matching bases. V was cut by 5 bases and J by 0 bases, with 13 bases left in between. The CDR3 contains 15 residues. The germline gives CDR1 SNHLY, CDR2 FYNNEI. The CDR3 sequence: CASSQNREANYGYTF. The CDR3 nucleotides read TGTGCCAGCAGTCAAAACAGGGAAGCTAACTATGGCTACACCTTC.

V usage is TRBV5-1 and J usage is TRBJ2-5, with D perhaps TRBD1 (6 bases). The length of the CDR3 is 14 residues. Trimming took 0 bases from V and 4 from J, leaving 10 bases between them. Germline V lookup: CDR1 SGHRS, CDR2 YFSETQ. The CDR3 here is CASSLEGVGETQYF. As DNA, the CDR3 is TGCGCCAGCAGCTTGGAGGGGGTTGGAGAGACCCAGTACTTC.

The chain employs TRBV9 and TRBJ1-6; TRBD1 agrees at 8 bases. Trimming removed 3 bases from V and 7 bases from J; junction bases left unmatched: 3. CDR1 SGDLS and CDR2 YYNGEE come from the germline V gene. The CDR3 runs to 14 residues. This CDR3 is CASSARTGNSPLHF. CDR3 nucleotide sequence: TGTGCCAGCAGCGCACGGACAGGGAATTCACCCCTCCACTTT.

J is TRBJ1-4 and V is TRBV19; TRBD1 matches 7 bases. The CDR3 runs 14 residues. Germline trimming cut 3 bases from V and 8 bases from J; bases unmatched to any gene: 6. CDR1 is LNHDA and CDR2 is SQIVND in the germline V gene (reference sequence). CDR3 amino acids: CASSIRGFGEKLFF. Here the CDR3 DNA reads TGTGCCAGTAGTATCAGGGGGTTCGGGGAAAAACTGTTTTTT.

The chain employs TRBV3-1 (or the pseudogene TRBV3-2) and TRBJ2-1; 10 bases fit TRBD2. The CDR3 sequence is 14 residues long. V shed 6 bases and J 9 bases; nucleotides not matched to a gene: 8. Looked up from germline, CDR1 is LGHDT and CDR2 is YNNKEL (reference sequence). CDR3 protein: CASSLLAGSFEQFF. The CDR3 bases are TGTGCCAGCAGTTTACTAGCGGGGTCCTTTGAGCAGTTCTTC.

Only one count was recorded for this clone. The chain couples TRBV6-6 to TRBJ2-7; no definite D call. V lost 5 bases to trimming and J lost 2 bases, with 10 bases between them. CDR3 length: 13 amino acids. Germline V lookup: CDR1 MNHNY, CDR2 SVGAGI (reference sequence). CDR3 region: CASSIPVPYEQYF. The CDR3 nucleotides are TGTGCCAGCAGTATTCCCGTCCCCTACGAGCAGTACTTC.